This TCR beta chain was found in a study of cytomegalovirus exposure and HLA in healthy donors. The primer mix had 60 Vbeta and 13 Jbeta primers. Assay used: immunoSEQ multiplex PCR; TCRdb lists only in-frame clones, some missing. Here the sample table reports 220,000 or so clones. This CDR3 spans 15 amino acids. V was cut by 8 bases and J by 4 bases, with 21 bases left in between. The chain recombines TRBV23-1 with TRBJ2-7, with D possibly TRBD2 on 6 matching bases. Being an ORF, TRBV23-1 has a function that is uncertain. This TCR came from a girl aged 2 to 10 in good health and CMV-seropositive. What was sequenced was PBMCs. The CDR3 sequence is CASPQVGGDFYEQYF. CDR3 nucleotide sequence: TGCGCCAGCCCCCAGGTCGGGGGAGACTTTTACGAGCAGTACTTC.